This is a list of T cell receptor beta chains from one sample in a study of blood T cell repertoires in COVID-19. Libraries were prepared by immunoSEQ multiplex PCR; TCRdb keeps only in-frame clonotypes and omits some of them. The table records some 160,000 clones, around nine tenths of them present only once. The sequencing sample was made of peripheral blood. Source of these receptors: an elderly woman with COVID-19, enrolled during active disease. The CDR3 runs from the conserved cysteine through the conserved F or W. The D gene is left open where the match is weak. Clone size is shown for a subset of rows, as once, few, many or a class of expanded clone.

J,D,V,size,CDR3,DNA
TRBJ1-2,TRBD1,TRBV5-6,-,CASTSDRSYGYTF,TGTGCCAGCACCTCGGACAGGAGCTATGGCTACACCTTC
TRBJ2-7,-,TRBV6-5,-,CASSYGGFGAGYEQYF,TGTGCCAGCAGTTACGGAGGGTTTGGGGCGGGCTACGAGCAGTACTTC
TRBJ2-7,-,TRBV2,-,CASSERQGIHEQYF,TGTGCCAGCAGTGAACGCCAGGGAATCCACGAGCAGTACTTC
TRBJ2-7,TRBD1,TRBV5-6,-,CASSLPDRSAYEQYF,TGTGCCAGCAGCTTGCCGGACAGGTCGGCCTACGAGCAGTACTTC
TRBJ2-3,TRBD1,TRBV25-1,once,CASSGMTGGSEYF,TGTGCCAGCAGTGGGATGACAGGGGGCTCGGAGTATTTT
TRBJ2-3,-,TRBV2,-,CASKHGGQATDTQYF,TGTGCCAGCAAACACGGGGGGCAGGCCACAGATACGCAGTATTTT
TRBJ2-2,-,TRBV11-2,-,CASSFSRDGELFF,TGTGCCAGCAGCTTTTCCCGGGACGGGGAGCTGTTTTTT
TRBJ1-4,-,TRBV28,-,CASSMGGLGEKLFF,TGTGCCAGCAGTATGGGGGGGTTGGGTGAAAAACTGTTTTTT
TRBJ1-2,TRBD1,TRBV29-1,-,CSGRQGVDGYTF,TGCAGCGGACGACAGGGGGTGGATGGCTACACCTTC
TRBJ2-1,TRBD1,TRBV28,-,CASNYGQGLVNEQFF,TGTGCCAGCAACTACGGACAGGGTCTGGTCAATGAGCAGTTCTTC
TRBJ2-7,TRBD1,TRBV5-1,-,CASSWTGGSYEQYF,TGCGCCAGCAGCTGGACAGGGGGCTCCTACGAGCAGTACTTC
TRBJ2-7,TRBD2,TRBV5-1,-,CASSSGSGDYEQYF,TGCGCCAGCAGCAGCGGGAGTGGTGACTACGAGCAGTACTTC
TRBJ2-1,-,TRBV7-6,once,CASRSSGPGEQFF,TGTGCCAGCAGGAGTAGCGGCCCGGGTGAGCAGTTCTTC
TRBJ1-2,-,TRBV4-1,-,CASSPDGIYGYTF,TGCGCCAGCAGCCCGGACGGGATCTATGGCTACACCTTC
TRBJ2-5,TRBD1,TRBV5-1,-,CASSPLPGQQETQYF,TGCGCCAGCAGCCCCCTTCCGGGACAGCAAGAGACCCAGTACTTC
TRBJ1-2,-,TRBV29-1,-,CSVASGGLGGYTF,TGCAGCGTTGCGTCGGGGGGGCTGGGTGGCTACACCTTC
TRBJ1-1,-,TRBV7-2,-,CASSPRARVMNTEAFF,TGTGCCAGCAGCCCCCGAGCGAGGGTAATGAACACTGAAGCTTTCTTT
TRBJ1-5,-,TRBV28,-,CASSLLDQPQHF,TGTGCCAGCAGTCTCTTAGATCAGCCCCAGCATTTT
TRBJ2-2,TRBD1,TRBV6-2/TRBV6-3,-,CASSYRQGNTGELFF,TGTGCCAGCAGTTACCGACAGGGAAACACCGGGGAGCTGTTTTTT
TRBJ2-5,-,TRBV7-9,-,CASSSNREQETQYF,TGTGCCAGCAGCTCCAACAGGGAGCAAGAGACCCAGTACTTC
TRBJ2-4,-,TRBV18,-,CASSPQAKNIQYF,TGTGCCAGCTCACCGCAGGCCAAAAACATTCAGTACTTC
TRBJ1-2,-,TRBV27,-,CASAPWEGVGNYGYTF,TGTGCCAGCGCCCCCTGGGAGGGCGTCGGTAACTATGGCTACACCTTC
TRBJ1-1,TRBD1,TRBV3-1/TRBV3-2,few,CASSQLTGDTAFF,TGTGCCAGCAGCCAATTGACAGGGGATACGGCTTTCTTT
TRBJ2-1,-,TRBV20-1,-,CSASFVGNEQFF,TGCAGTGCTAGTTTCGTCGGGAATGAGCAGTTCTTC
TRBJ2-1,TRBD2,TRBV6-4,-,CASIGSGSLYNEQFF,TGTGCCAGCATTGGTAGCGGGAGCTTATACAATGAGCAGTTCTTC
TRBJ1-4,-,TRBV10-3,few,CAISESGPGDEKLFF,TGTGCCATCAGTGAGTCAGGGCCGGGGGATGAAAAACTGTTTTTT
TRBJ1-2,-,TRBV3-1/TRBV3-2,-,CASSQGGSRVVIGYTF,TGTGCCAGCAGCCAAGGGGGCAGCAGGGTGGTGATCGGCTACACCTTC
TRBJ1-2,TRBD1,TRBV5-1,-,CASSPTGTVGYDSYTF,TGCGCCAGCAGCCCGACCGGGACAGTGGGCTATGATAGCTACACCTTC
TRBJ1-2,-,TRBV11-2,-,CASSRPYSGGYTF,TGTGCCAGCAGCCGTCCCTATTCGGGGGGCTACACCTTC
TRBJ1-1,-,TRBV23-1,-,CASSRVRAFF,TGCGCCAGCAGCAGGGTGCGGGCTTTCTTT
TRBJ1-1,-,TRBV6-2/TRBV6-3,-,CASSSQGNTEAFF,TGTGCCAGCAGTTCGCAGGGGAACACTGAAGCTTTCTTT
TRBJ2-7,TRBD2,TRBV28,-,CASSSLGTSGYYEQYF,TGTGCCAGCAGTTCCCTTGGGACTAGCGGATACTACGAGCAGTACTTC
TRBJ2-1,-,TRBV5-1,-,CASSLASTPSNEQFF,TGCGCCAGCAGCTTAGCGTCCACCCCCTCCAATGAGCAGTTCTTC
TRBJ2-3,-,TRBV6-2/TRBV6-3,-,CASSSPRAAHTQYF,TGTGCCAGCAGTTCCCCCCGTGCGGCGCATACGCAGTATTTT
TRBJ2-3,TRBD2,TRBV7-9,once,CASSWTSGPSTDTQYF,TGTGCCAGCAGCTGGACTAGCGGACCCAGCACAGATACGCAGTATTTT
TRBJ1-4,-,TRBV7-9,-,CASSSTGVVEKLFF,TGTGCCAGCAGTTCCACGGGGGTAGTCGAAAAACTGTTTTTT
TRBJ1-6,-,TRBV19,-,CASSMSQGISPLHF,TGTGCCAGTAGTATGAGTCAGGGGATTTCACCCCTCCACTTT
TRBJ2-7,-,TRBV28,-,CASSLGALDEQYF,TGTGCCAGCAGTTTAGGAGCTCTGGACGAGCAGTACTTC
TRBJ2-7,-,TRBV7-9,once,CASSLQGKYEQYF,TGTGCCAGCAGCTTGCAGGGCAAATACGAGCAGTACTTC
TRBJ2-3,-,TRBV4-3,-,CASSQSRTSDTQYF,TGCGCCAGCAGCCAATCGCGGACTTCAGATACGCAGTATTTT